This T cell receptor (beta chain) was retrieved from a study of regulatory T cells in long-lasting Graves disease. General study points: Samples came from peripheral blood alone, without thyroid tissue. Relative to newly diagnosed Graves' patients, persistent ones had lower TCR diversity. Gene preferences differed: TRBV28, TRBJ1-2, TRBJ2-5 in persistent cases.

Germline assignment: CDR1 SEHNR and CDR2 FQNEAQ (reference sequence). This CDR3 comprises 15 residues. Time point of the sample: persistent/refractory GD, antithyroid drugs over 5 years with positive TRAb. Extracted RNA from PBMCs served as the source of the TCR library. By American Thyroid Association guidelines, Graves' disease was diagnosed in the cohort. Points on this clonotype: The antigen is undetermined. This sequence may be a read error, since a much larger clone differs from it by one base.

In building TCR beta libraries, iRepertoire HTBI primers were used together with Arm-PCR of CDR3 regions. One entry per CDR3 protein, called by TCRdb with MiXCR from the multiplex PCR reads. The table has a few hundred thousand distinct CDR3 sequences, 21% seen once. The clonotype was recovered from a female donor with Graves disease. The material was peripheral blood mononuclear cells (PBMCs), obtained when the disease was refractory, from a patient treated with antithyroid drugs. This chain uses TRBV7-9 with TRBJ2-5; TRBD1 is a possible D gene (6 bases). CDR3: CASTLEQGRQEAQYF. The CDR3 DNA is TGTGCCAGCACCTTGGAACAGGGAAGGCAAGAGGCCCAGTACTTC.